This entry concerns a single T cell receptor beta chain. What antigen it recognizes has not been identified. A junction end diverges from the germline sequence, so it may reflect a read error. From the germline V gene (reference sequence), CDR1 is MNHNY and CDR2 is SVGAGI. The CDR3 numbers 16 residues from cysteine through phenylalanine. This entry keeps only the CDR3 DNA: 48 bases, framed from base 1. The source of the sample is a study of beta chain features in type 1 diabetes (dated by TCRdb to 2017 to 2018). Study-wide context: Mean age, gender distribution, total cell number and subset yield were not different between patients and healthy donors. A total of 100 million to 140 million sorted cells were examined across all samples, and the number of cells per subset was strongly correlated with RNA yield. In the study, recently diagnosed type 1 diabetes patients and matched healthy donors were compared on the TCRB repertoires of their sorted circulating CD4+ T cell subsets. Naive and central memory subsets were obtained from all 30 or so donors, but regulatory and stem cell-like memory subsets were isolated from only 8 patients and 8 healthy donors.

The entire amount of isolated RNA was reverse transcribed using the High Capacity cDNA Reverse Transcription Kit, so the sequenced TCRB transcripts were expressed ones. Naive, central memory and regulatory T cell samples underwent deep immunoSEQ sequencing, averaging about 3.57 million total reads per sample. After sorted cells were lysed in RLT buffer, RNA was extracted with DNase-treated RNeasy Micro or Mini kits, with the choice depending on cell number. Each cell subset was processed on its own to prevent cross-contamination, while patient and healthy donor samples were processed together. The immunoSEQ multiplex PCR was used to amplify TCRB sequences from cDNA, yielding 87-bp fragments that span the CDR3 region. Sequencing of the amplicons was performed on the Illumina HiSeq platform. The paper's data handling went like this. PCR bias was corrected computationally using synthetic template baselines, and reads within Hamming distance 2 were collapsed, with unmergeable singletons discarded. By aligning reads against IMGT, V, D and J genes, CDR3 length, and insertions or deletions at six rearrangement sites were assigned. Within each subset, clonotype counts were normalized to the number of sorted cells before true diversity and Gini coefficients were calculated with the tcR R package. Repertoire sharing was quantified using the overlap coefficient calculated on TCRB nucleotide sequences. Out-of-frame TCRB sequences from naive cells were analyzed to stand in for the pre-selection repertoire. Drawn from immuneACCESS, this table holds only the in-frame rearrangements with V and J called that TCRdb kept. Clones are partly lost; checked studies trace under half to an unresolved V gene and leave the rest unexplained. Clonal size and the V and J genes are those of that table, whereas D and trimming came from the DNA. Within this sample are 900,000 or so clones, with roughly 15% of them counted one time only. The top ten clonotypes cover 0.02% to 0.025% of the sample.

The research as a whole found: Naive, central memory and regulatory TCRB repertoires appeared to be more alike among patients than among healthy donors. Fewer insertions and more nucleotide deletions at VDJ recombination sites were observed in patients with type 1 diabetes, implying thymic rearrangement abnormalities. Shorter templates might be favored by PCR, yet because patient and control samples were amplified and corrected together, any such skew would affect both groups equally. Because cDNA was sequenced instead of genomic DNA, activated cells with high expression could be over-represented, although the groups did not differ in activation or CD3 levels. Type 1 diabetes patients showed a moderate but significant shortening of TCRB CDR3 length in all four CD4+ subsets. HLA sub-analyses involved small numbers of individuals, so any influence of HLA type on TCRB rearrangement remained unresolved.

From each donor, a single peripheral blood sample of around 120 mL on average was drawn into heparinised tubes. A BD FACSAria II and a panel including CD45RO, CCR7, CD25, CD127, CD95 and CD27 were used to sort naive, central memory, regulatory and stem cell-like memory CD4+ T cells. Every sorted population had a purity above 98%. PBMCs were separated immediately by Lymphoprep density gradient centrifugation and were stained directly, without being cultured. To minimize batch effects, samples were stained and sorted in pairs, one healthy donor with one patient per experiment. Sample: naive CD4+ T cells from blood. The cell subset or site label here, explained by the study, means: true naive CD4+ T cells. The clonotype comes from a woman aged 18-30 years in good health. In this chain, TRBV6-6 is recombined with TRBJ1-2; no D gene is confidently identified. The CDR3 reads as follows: CASSYSDRTRRVLRSF. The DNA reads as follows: TGTGCCAGCAGTTACTCGGATAGAACAAGAAGGGTGTTAAGGTCCTTC.